A single sample gave rise to the 20 T cell receptor beta chains below, sequenced in a study of post-analysis software for immune sequencing data. Sequencing libraries made from TCR beta cDNA carried unique molecular identifiers. TCRdb reanalysed the PCR reads using MiXCR and keeps one entry per CDR3 protein. In the table there are some 260,000 distinct CDR3 sequences, just over 35% of which are singletons. Broader study findings: Included in a set of a handful of TRBV segments more frequent in patients than controls were TRBV5-6, TRBV5-1 and TRBV20-1.

The antigens of these receptors remain unknown. The sequencing sample was made of blood. The receptors stem from a girl aged 5 to 17 with multiple sclerosis.

The rearrangement joins TRBV6-5 to TRBJ2-2; D not certain. Germline CDR1 is MNHEY and CDR2 is SVGAGI. Trimming left V 2 bases short and J 1 base short, with 11 bases between. This CDR3 is built from 16 residues. CDR3 residues: CASSYRRGVNTGELFF. For the CDR3, the DNA is TGTGCCAGCAGTTACAGGCGAGGCGTGAACACCGGGGAGCTGTTTTTT.

The chain links TRBV12-3 or TRBV12-4 to TRBJ2-2; 10 bases are a match to TRBD2. This CDR3 contains 15 residues. J gave up 10 bases and V 7 bases, and 12 bases lay outside the gene matches. The CDR3 sequence: CASNRGLAAAAELFF. CDR3 bases: TGTGCCAGCAACCGAGGACTAGCGGCCGCTGCGGAGCTGTTTTTT.

Note on this clonotype: One base away lies a much larger clone, so this may be a sequencing read error. The chain is built from TRBV20-1 and TRBJ2-5, with D perhaps matching TRBD2 (7 bases). Trimming took off 6 bases at V and 11 bases at J, with 25 bases between the two ends. Germline V CDR1 and CDR2: DFQATT, SNEGSKA (reference sequence). The CDR3 spans 14 residues. CDR3 nucleotides: TGCAGTGCGTCCTCCGGGCGGGGGCACAATGAGCAGTACTTC. It is translated as CSASSGRGHNEQYF.

At least ten counts were recorded for this clonotype. V is TRBV9 and J is TRBJ1-2, with D possibly being TRBD1 (5 bases). The V gene's germline CDR1 is SGDLS and CDR2 YYNGEE. Between the trimmed V and J ends, which lost 1 base and 5 bases, there was a span of 12 bases. This CDR3 is 14 amino acids long. The CDR3 here is CASSVLGPDYGYTF. CDR3 bases: TGTGCCAGCAGCGTATTGGGACCGGATTATGGCTACACCTTC.

This clonotype was counted between two and nine times. A read error is possible here, since a much larger clone lies one base away. V gene TRBV20-1 combines with J gene TRBJ2-1; D possibly corresponds to TRBD2 (7 bases). The germline gives CDR1 DFQATT, CDR2 SNEGSKA (reference sequence). V was shortened by 3 bases and J by 9 bases, with 24 bases between the two germline ends. The CDR3 contains 16 residues. The CDR3 nucleotides read TGCAGTGCTAGTGACCCCTGGCCGGGGGGCGAGGGTGAGCAGTTCTTC. Amino acids: CSASDPWPGGEGEQFF.

This rearrangement joins TRBV20-1 to TRBJ1-1; weak D call: TRBD1 (5 bases). V lost 1 base and J lost 0, with 18 bases in between. Germline V CDR1 and CDR2: DFQATT, SNEGSKA (reference sequence). The CDR3 runs to 17 residues. CDR3 coding DNA: TGCAGTGCTAGAGGCCTGGCATCAGGGAGGATGAACACTGAAGCTTTCTTT. Amino acids: CSARGLASGRMNTEAFF.

This clonotype showed up just a few times. At one boundary the junction diverges from the germline segment, which might be a read error. The chain combines TRBV25-1 with TRBJ2-1; tentative D call: TRBD2 (6 bases). There are 14 residues in the CDR3. Germline CDR1 is MGHDK and CDR2 is SYGVNS. CDR3 in DNA: TGTGCCAGCAGTCCCGGAGGGTCCTACGATGAGCAGTTCTTC. Translated, it gives CASSPGGSYDEQFF.

The V gene is TRBV5-1, the J gene TRBJ1-6; 8 bases fit TRBD1. The CDR3 is made up of 16 amino acids. The trim removed 5 bases at V and 6 bases at J, leaving 10 bases unmatched. Germline assignment: CDR1 SGHRS and CDR2 YFSETQ. The CDR3 nucleotides read TGCGCCAGCAGGACCACAGGGGGTGAAGGTAATTCACCCCTCCACTTT. This sequence encodes CASRTTGGEGNSPLHF.

Turning to this clonotype: A read error may explain this, as a much larger clone is one base away. The V and J genes are TRBV20-1 and TRBJ2-1; D uncertain. Germline V gives CDR1 DFQATT, CDR2 SNEGSKA (reference sequence). This CDR3 comprises 12 residues. CDR3 residues: CSAILGNNKQFF. In DNA, the CDR3 is TGCAGTGCTATCCTAGGGAACAATAAGCAGTTCTTC.

Worth noting for this clonotype: A single base separates this from a much larger clone, so it may be a read error. This sequence joins TRBV20-1 and TRBJ1-2; TRBD1 matches at 7 bases. The V gene end was trimmed by 1 base and the J gene end by 8 bases; junction bases not matched to a gene: 4. CDR1 and CDR2 from the germline V gene are DFQATT and SNEGSKA (reference sequence). The CDR3 loop spans 12 amino acids. The CDR3 coding sequence is TGCAGTGCTAGAGGGACAGGAGGCGGCTACACCTTC. As protein: CSARGTGGGYTF.

Note on this clonotype: This may arise from a read error, as a much more abundant clone is one base away. The V and J genes are TRBV5-1 and TRBJ2-5; maybe TRBD2 (6 bases). The CDR3 runs 13 residues. Trimming left V 4 bases short and J 11 bases short, with 18 bases between. In germline, CDR1 is SGHRS, CDR2 YFSETQ. The CDR3 reads CASSLVAGTEQYF. The CDR3 DNA follows: TGCGCCAGCAGCCTGGTCGCCGGGACTGAGCAGTACTTC.

This clonotype was observed at least ten times. The V gene is TRBV7-2, the J gene TRBJ1-2, with D tentatively TRBD1 (6 bases). Germline V lookup: CDR1 SGHTA, CDR2 FQGNSA. The CDR3 sequence is 17 residues long. V lost 2 bases and J lost 3, with 19 bases in between. CDR3 DNA sequence: TGTGCCAGCAGCTTAACCAAGACCTTTCAGGGGCACTATGGCTACACCTTC. Amino acid sequence: CASSLTKTFQGHYGYTF. Together with reference TRBV7-2 and TRBJ1-2, the CDR3 gives the full variable domain: GAGVSQSPSNKVTEKGKDVELRCDPISGHTALYWYRQSLGQGLEFLIYFQGNSAPDKSGLPSDRFSAERTGGSVSTLTIQRTQQEDSAVYLCASSLTKTFQGHYGYTFGSGTRLTVV.

About this clonotype itself: A much bigger clone sits one base away, suggesting this may be a read error. The chain combines TRBV4-1 with TRBJ2-1; 8 bases align to TRBD1. The J call may be in error: the DNA end matches TRBJ2-7 better. Germline assignment: CDR1 MGHRA and CDR2 YSYEKL. The CDR3 is 17 residues long. The CDR3 reads CASSQRTGLSSYNEQYF. DNA of the CDR3: TGCGCCAGCAGCCAACGGACAGGGTTAAGCTCCTACAATGAGCAGTACTTC.

This clonotype has at least ten counts. The chain employs TRBV7-9 and TRBJ2-5; D remains ambiguous. Germline CDR1 is SEHNR and CDR2 is FQNEAQ (reference sequence). This CDR3 spans 15 amino acids. The V end was cut by 1 base, the J end by 4 bases, with 13 bases between. In nucleotides, the CDR3 is TGTGCCAGCAGCTTAGGTAGCAGCCAATTAGAGACCCAGTACTTC. The encoded protein is CASSLGSSQLETQYF.

The chain joins TRBV7-9 to TRBJ2-3; no definite D call. V was clipped by 5 bases and J by 2 bases, with 14 bases between them. CDR3 length: 15 residues. Germline-derived CDR1 and CDR2 are SEHNR and FQNEAQ (reference sequence). The CDR3 nucleotides are TGTGCCAGCAGCCCATTATCCATAACCACAGATACGCAGTATTTT. Translation: CASSPLSITTDTQYF. The whole variable domain, remainder taken from reference TRBV7-9 and TRBJ2-3, is DTGVSQNPRHKITKRGQNVTFRCDPISEHNRLYWYRQTLGQGPEFLTYFQNEAQLEKSRLLSDRFSAERPKGSFSTLEIQRTEQGDSAMYLCASSPLSITTDTQYFGPGTRLTVL.

The chain is built from TRBV27 and TRBJ1-6, with D uncertain. Trimming took off 3 bases at V and 1 base at J, with 7 bases between the two ends. The CDR3 contains 15 residues. Germline V CDR1 and CDR2: MNHEY, SMNVEV (reference sequence). In nucleotides, the CDR3 is TGTGCCAGCAGTTTGTCGGGTTCCTATAATTCACCCCTCCACTTT. Amino acids: CASSLSGSYNSPLHF.

As concerns this clonotype: The conserved final phenylalanine or tryptophan is absent from the CDR3, which likely points to a read error. The gene calls are TRBV2 and TRBJ2-6, with D maybe TRBD2 (5 bases). The V end was cut by 5 bases, the J end by 1 base, with 6 bases between. CDR1 SNHLY and CDR2 FYNNEI come from the germline V gene. The CDR3 is 14 residues long. As DNA, the CDR3 is TGTGCCAGCAGTCGGGGATCTGGGGCCAACGTCCTGACTTGC. As protein: CASSRGSGANVLTC.

This clonotype was detected only a few times. This sequence joins TRBV19 and TRBJ1-1; 9 positions match TRBD1. This CDR3 comprises 13 residues. Trimming took 10 bases from V and 5 from J; bases not matched to a gene: 8. Germline values: CDR1 LNHDA, CDR2 SQIVND (reference sequence). CDR3 in DNA: TGTGCCACCACTTCGGACAGGGGAACTGAAGCTTTCTTT. As protein: CATTSDRGTEAFF.

About this clonotype: At one of its ends the junction is not consistent with the germline gene, which may arise from a read error. The chain combines TRBV20-1 with TRBJ2-4, with 8 bases identical to TRBD2. The DNA end is more similar to TRBJ2-5, so the J call may be wrong. This CDR3 is 14 amino acids long. Germline V lookup: CDR1 DFQATT, CDR2 SNEGSKA (reference sequence). The CDR3 DNA follows: TGCGGTGCTAGATATGGTGCGGGGGGAGAGACCCAGTACTTC. This codes for CGARYGAGGETQYF.

This clonotype was seen only a few times. A much larger clonotype is one base distant, so this may be a read error. The rearrangement uses TRBV11-2 and TRBJ2-5; 9 bases are a match to TRBD1. The germline V gene has CDR1 SGHAT and CDR2 FQNNGV. This CDR3 is 17 amino acids long. The CDR3 DNA follows: TGTGCCAGCAGCTTGACCGAGGGAGGGACAGGGAGAGAGGCCCAGTACTTC. Translated, it gives CASSLTEGGTGREAQYF.